Shown below are 20 T cell receptor beta chains from a single sample sequenced in a study of T cells in Graves' hyperthyroidism and ophthalmopathy. What was amplified from RNA transcripts were TCR beta CDR3 regions. With the HTBI primer set, the TCR CDR3 went through a first round of RT-PCR. TCRdb redid the calling of the multiplex PCR reads with MiXCR, one entry per CDR3 protein. The sample lists approximately 400,000 distinct CDR3 sequences; around 13% were seen once. Input material: blood. The receptors shown here come from a woman aged 25 to 39 with Graves' ophthalmopathy.

Here the CDR3 DNA reads TGTGCCAGCAGTCCTAAGGGGAGCTCCTACAATGAGCAGTTCTTC. Translated, it gives CASSPKGSSYNEQFF. This chain connects TRBV5-4 to TRBJ2-1; D is tentatively TRBD1 or TRBD2 (5 bases each). The CDR3 is 15 residues long. Trimming pared 5 bases from V and 0 bases from J, leaving 12 bases between. Per the germline V gene, CDR1 is SGHNT and CDR2 is YYREEE (reference sequence).

This clonotype was counted a few times. It may be a read error: a sequence one base away is much more abundant. Without the conserved terminal phenylalanine or tryptophan, this CDR3 likely stems from a read error. The chain couples TRBV6-1 to TRBJ1-1, with D perhaps TRBD1 (6 bases). The CDR3 runs to 15 residues. Germline CDR1 reads MNHNS; CDR2 reads SASEGT. The germline V and J ends were trimmed by 4 bases and 4 bases, with 16 bases remaining between them. The CDR3 DNA reads as TGTGCCAGCAGTGGATCCTTGGGGGCTGGCACTGAAGCTTTCCTT. As protein: CASSGSLGAGTEAFL.

The rearrangement links TRBV29-1 to TRBJ1-2, with a possible D match to TRBD1 (5 bases). This CDR3 is 12 amino acids long. Per germline, CDR1 SQVTM and CDR2 ANQGSEA. Trimming shortened V by 3 bases and J by 8 bases, and 13 bases separated the two germline ends. The CDR3 region is CSVEGRVDGYTF. DNA of the CDR3: TGCAGCGTTGAGGGCAGGGTAGACGGCTACACCTTC. The whole variable domain, remainder taken from reference TRBV29-1 and TRBJ1-2, is SAVISQKPSRDICQRGTSLTIQCQVDSQVTMMFWYRQQPGQSLTLIATANQGSEATYESGFVIDKFPISRPNLTFSTLTVSNMSPEDSSIYLCSVEGRVDGYTFGSGTRLTVV.

This clonotype was seen a few times. The chain couples TRBV28 to TRBJ2-3; no firm D call. The germline V gene has CDR1 MDHEN and CDR2 SYDVKM. Trimming took 5 bases from V and 5 from J, leaving 17 bases between them. This CDR3 comprises 15 residues. DNA of the CDR3: TGTGCCAGCAGTACCCCGGGTAGCTTGGGAGATACGCAGTATTTT. Translating gives CASSTPGSLGDTQYF. The full variable domain, in which reference TRBV28 and TRBJ2-3 provide the parts outside the CDR3, is DVKVTQSSRYLVKRTGEKVFLECVQDMDHENMFWYRQDPGLGLRLIYFSYDVKMKEKGDIPEGYSVSREKKERFSLILESASTNQTSMYLCASSTPGSLGDTQYFGPGTRLTVL.

This clonotype turned up a few times. The J gene is TRBJ1-3, the V gene TRBV6-5; no reliable D call. With 2 bases removed from V and 4 bases from J, the gap between germline ends came to 6 bases. This CDR3 region has 13 residues. The germline CDR1 and CDR2 sequences are MNHEY and SVGAGI. CDR3 bases: TGTGCCAGCAGTTACGTTGGGGGAAACACCATATATTTT. It translates to CASSYVGGNTIYF.

This clonotype has a count of ten or more. The chain employs TRBV18 and TRBJ1-1, with D maybe TRBD1 (6 bases). Looked up from germline, CDR1 is KGHSH and CDR2 is LQKENI. This CDR3 is built from 13 residues. Trimming shortened V by 6 bases and J by 7 bases, and 15 bases separated the two germline ends. CDR3 DNA: TGTGCCAGCTCCCTTGGGGGGGCGGATGAAGCTTTCTTT. Translation: CASSLGGADEAFF.

J is TRBJ2-3 and V is TRBV5-4; possible D gene TRBD1, 6 bases. The CDR3 spans 15 residues. Germline lookup yields CDR1 SGHNT and CDR2 YYREEE (reference sequence). Trimming pared 4 bases from V and 1 base from J, leaving 13 bases between. The CDR3 is CASSQDQGRTDTQYF. The CDR3 DNA follows: TGTGCCAGCAGCCAGGACCAGGGGCGCACAGATACGCAGTATTTT.

This clonotype was seen only a few times. This chain uses TRBV6-5 with TRBJ1-6; a weak D match, TRBD1 (6 bases). The CDR3 is 19 amino acids. Trimming cost V 0 bases and J 1 base, with 16 bases left between them. Germline loops: CDR1 MNHEY, CDR2 SVGAGI. The CDR3: CASSYSSGGGDSYNSPLHF. The CDR3 DNA is TGTGCCAGCAGTTACTCCTCGGGGGGCGGTGATTCCTATAATTCACCCCTCCACTTT.

This clonotype has only a few counts. The gene calls are TRBV4-2 and TRBJ1-6; no definite D call. This CDR3 has 18 amino acids. Trimming removed 1 base at V and 0 bases at J, with 13 bases between. Germline assignment: CDR1 LGHNA and CDR2 YNFKEQ. The CDR3 is CASSQVGRRSSYNSPLHF. CDR3 bases: TGTGCCAGCAGCCAAGTGGGCAGGAGGAGCTCCTATAATTCACCCCTCCACTTT.

This rearrangement joins TRBV10-2 to TRBJ1-4; a weak D match, TRBD1 (5 bases). CDR1 and CDR2 (germline): WSHSY, SAAADI. The CDR3 runs 15 residues. The ends were cut back, 3 bases at V and 5 bases at J, with 13 bases in the middle. The CDR3 DNA is TGCGCCAGCAGTGACGGGGCAGGGATAAATGAAAAACTGTTTTTT. Protein sequence: CASSDGAGINEKLFF.

This clonotype is a singleton in its sample. The junction departs from germline at one end; a sequencing error may be responsible. The gene calls are TRBV24-1 and TRBJ1-2; a possible D gene is TRBD1 (5 bases). In germline, CDR1 is KGHDR, CDR2 SFDVKD. The CDR3 consists of 15 residues. CDR3 sequence reads: CAASDPTARGGGYTF. CDR3 sequence (DNA): TGTGCCGCCAGTGACCCAACGGCTAGGGGCGGGGGCTACACCTTC.

The table lists this clonotype with many counts. The rearrangement joins TRBV6-2 or TRBV6-3 to TRBJ2-1; D gene uncertain. CDR3 length equals 14 residues. Per germline, CDR1 MNHEY and CDR2 SVGEGT. V was clipped by 0 bases and J by 9 bases, with 12 bases between them. The CDR3 here is CASSYSIVFVEQFF. The DNA for the CDR3 is TGTGCCAGCAGTTACTCGATAGTGTTCGTTGAGCAGTTCTTC.

This clonotype showed up just a few times. This rearrangement joins TRBV29-1 to TRBJ1-2, with D hard to call. Trimming took 2 bases from V and 6 from J, leaving 13 bases between them. CDR1 is SQVTM, CDR2 ANQGSEA, per germline. This CDR3 contains 13 residues. DNA for the CDR3: TGCAGCGTTGAACCGGACGGGCGGAATGGCTACACCTTC. It codes for CSVEPDGRNGYTF.

This rearrangement joins TRBV25-1 to TRBJ1-1; D call uncertain. Deletions cut 4 bases from V and 4 bases from J, with 13 bases between. The CDR3 is 14 amino acids. Germline V gene lookup returns CDR1 MGHDK and CDR2 SYGVNS. The DNA for the CDR3 is TGTGCCAGCAGTGCAAACACAGAGAGCACTGAAGCTTTCTTT. Amino acids: CASSANTESTEAFF.

This clonotype was seen many times. The chain has TRBV18 and TRBJ1-2, with 8 bases that match TRBD1. Unmatched junction bases numbered 6, after V lost 5 bases and J lost 4 bases. Germline V CDR1 and CDR2: KGHSH, LQKENI. The CDR3 spans 14 residues. The CDR3 sequence: CASSKDGQGYGYTF. DNA of the CDR3: TGTGCCAGCTCAAAGGACGGACAGGGCTATGGCTACACCTTC.

This clonotype was picked up many times. The chain carries TRBV5-1 and TRBJ1-2; 9 nucleotides line up with TRBD1. The CDR3 runs 17 residues. J was trimmed by 6 bases and V by 0 bases; bases with no gene match: 12. From germline, CDR1 is SGHRS and CDR2 YFSETQ. The CDR3 region is CASSLAPGQGEVDGYTF. The CDR3 DNA reads as TGCGCCAGCAGCTTGGCACCGGGACAGGGAGAGGTTGATGGCTACACCTTC.

This clonotype appeared many times. This rearrangement joins TRBV7-9 to TRBJ2-5; D perhaps matches TRBD2 (6 bases). This CDR3 region has 14 residues. CDR1 is SEHNR and CDR2 is FQNEAQ in the germline V gene (reference sequence). The ends were cut back, 6 bases at V and 5 bases at J, with 16 bases in the middle. CDR3 in DNA: TGTGCCAGCAGATTCCCCGGGGGTCGGGAGACCCAGTACTTC. This translates into CASRFPGGRETQYF.

The chain couples TRBV25-1 to TRBJ2-1; 11 bases are a match to TRBD2. The CDR3 sequence is 14 residues long. The J segment lost 10 bases and the V segment lost 6 bases, leaving 8 bases of the junction unmatched. Germline CDR1 and CDR2: MGHDK and SYGVNS. In DNA, the CDR3 is TGTGCCAGCAGAGTAGCGGGGGGGCCCGGGGAGCAGTTCTTC. This translates into CASRVAGGPGEQFF.

This clonotype has only a few counts. The chain employs TRBV27 and TRBJ1-4, with 10 bases that match TRBD1. J gave up 12 bases and V 10 bases, and 8 bases lay outside the gene matches. Germline CDR1 reads MNHEY; CDR2 reads SMNVEV (reference sequence). The CDR3 is 12 amino acids. CDR3: CATRQGASELFF. The CDR3 nucleotides are TGTGCCACAAGACAGGGGGCTTCGGAACTGTTTTTT.

This clonotype was observed many times. The gene calls are TRBV28 and TRBJ2-7; D not certain. This CDR3 comprises 15 residues. The germline V gene encodes CDR1 MDHEN and CDR2 SYDVKM. Trimming pared 4 bases from V and 7 bases from J, leaving 20 bases between. The CDR3 reads CASSYPGPPAGEQYF. Here the CDR3 DNA reads TGTGCCAGCAGTTATCCCGGGCCCCCGGCCGGGGAGCAGTACTTC.